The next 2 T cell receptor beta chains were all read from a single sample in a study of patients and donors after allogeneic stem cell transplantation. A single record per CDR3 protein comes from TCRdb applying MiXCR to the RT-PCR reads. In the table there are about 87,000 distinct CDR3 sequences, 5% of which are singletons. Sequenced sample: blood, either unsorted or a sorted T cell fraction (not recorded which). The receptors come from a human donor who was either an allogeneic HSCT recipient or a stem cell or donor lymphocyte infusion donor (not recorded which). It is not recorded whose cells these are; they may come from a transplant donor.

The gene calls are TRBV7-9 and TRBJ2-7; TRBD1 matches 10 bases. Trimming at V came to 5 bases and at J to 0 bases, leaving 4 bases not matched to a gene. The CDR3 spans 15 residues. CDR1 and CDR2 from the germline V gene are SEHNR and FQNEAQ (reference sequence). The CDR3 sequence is CASSRGQGSSYEQYF. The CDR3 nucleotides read TGTGCCAGCAGCCGGGGACAGGGGTCCTCCTACGAGCAGTACTTC.

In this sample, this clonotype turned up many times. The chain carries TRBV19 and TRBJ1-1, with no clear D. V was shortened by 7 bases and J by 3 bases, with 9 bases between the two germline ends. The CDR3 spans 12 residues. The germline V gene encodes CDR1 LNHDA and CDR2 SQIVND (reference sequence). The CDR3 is CASTASDTEAFF. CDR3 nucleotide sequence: TGTGCCAGTACCGCGTCGGACACTGAAGCTTTCTTT.